The next 26 T cell receptor beta chains were all read from a single sample in a study of cytomegalovirus exposure and HLA in healthy donors. The PCR made use of 60 Vbeta and 13 Jbeta primers. Some clones are missing from TCRdb's copy, which holds only in-frame ones; the method was immunoSEQ multiplex PCR. The data hold about 130,000 clones, with roughly 75% observed a single time. Sequencing used PBMCs. The receptors originated from a woman in her forties or fifties in good health and CMV-seronegative.

This chain connects TRBV6-1 to TRBJ2-3, with D possibly TRBD1 on 6 matching bases. Trimming shortened V by 11 bases and J by 0 bases, and 15 bases separated the two germline ends. Germline CDR1 MNHNS, CDR2 SASEGT. This CDR3 comprises 14 residues. CDR3 in DNA: TGTGCCTTCCGGGACAAATCTAGCACAGATACGCAGTATTTT. The encoded protein is CAFRDKSSTDTQYF.

This rearrangement joins TRBV28 to TRBJ2-7; D not resolved. Per germline, CDR1 MDHEN and CDR2 SYDVKM. Trimming removed 6 bases at V and 0 bases at J, with 15 bases between. The CDR3 spans 15 residues. The CDR3, as DNA: TGTGCCAGCAGGCCCCCAGACTCTTCCTCCTACGAGCAGTACTTC. Translation gives CASRPPDSSSYEQYF.

This chain uses TRBV6-5 with TRBJ1-4, with TRBD1 identical over 11 bases. Germline V gene lookup returns CDR1 MNHEY and CDR2 SVGAGI. V lost 6 bases and J lost 7; bases outside the gene matches: 4. The length of the CDR3 is 14 residues. In DNA form, the CDR3 reads TGTGCCAGCAGCGGGACAGGGGGGGGTGAAAAACTGTTTTTT. This sequence encodes CASSGTGGGEKLFF.

The CDR3 DNA sequence: TGTGCCAGCAGCCTTACAGGGGGCGGTGGGGCTAACTATGGCTACACCTTC. Residues: CASSLTGGGGANYGYTF. This chain joins TRBV7-3 and TRBJ1-2; 9 bases line up with TRBD1. The CDR3 runs to 17 residues. V shed 5 bases and J 0 bases; nucleotides not matched to a gene: 10. Per the germline V gene, CDR1 is SGHTA and CDR2 is FQGTGA.

The rearrangement joins TRBV7-9 to TRBJ1-2; 11 nucleotides agree with TRBD1. The CDR3 consists of 15 residues. Germline V CDR1 and CDR2: SEHNR, FQNEAQ (reference sequence). The V gene end was trimmed by 5 bases and the J gene end by 7 bases; junction bases not matched to a gene: 9. The CDR3 here is CASSENPGTGGGYTF. The CDR3 DNA sequence: TGTGCCAGCAGCGAGAACCCCGGGACAGGGGGTGGCTACACCTTC. Looking up the rest from reference TRBV7-9 and TRBJ1-2 gives the full variable domain: DTGVSQNPRHKITKRGQNVTFRCDPISEHNRLYWYRQTLGQGPEFLTYFQNEAQLEKSRLLSDRFSAERPKGSFSTLEIQRTEQGDSAMYLCASSENPGTGGGYTFGSGTRLTVV.

This clone has just one count. J is TRBJ2-1 and V is TRBV10-3; 10 positions match TRBD1. The germline CDR1 and CDR2 sequences are ENHRY and SYGVKD. This CDR3 region has 14 residues. With 8 bases clipped from V and 5 bases from J, the junction kept 6 bases outside the gene matches. The CDR3 DNA follows: TGTGCCATCCGGACAGGGGGGGGGAACAATGAGCAGTTCTTC. This gives the protein CAIRTGGGNNEQFF.

V usage is TRBV6-4 and J usage is TRBJ2-2; D is uncertain. V lost 5 bases and J 0 bases, leaving 7 bases between the germline ends. Germline V gives CDR1 MRHNA, CDR2 SNTAGT. The CDR3 is 14 residues long. CDR3 DNA: TGTGCCAGCAGTTTGCGTACGAACACCGGGGAGCTGTTTTTT. The encoded protein is CASSLRTNTGELFF.

The table lists this clone with a count of one. The V call is TRBV28, the J call TRBJ1-1; TRBD1 might be the D (5 bases). The CDR3 contains 15 residues. Trimming took 3 bases from V and 1 from J, leaving 12 bases between them. Germline V gives CDR1 MDHEN, CDR2 SYDVKM. The CDR3 DNA sequence: TGTGCCAGCAGTTTGGGGCGGGGTGAGAACACTGAAGCTTTCTTT. This sequence encodes CASSLGRGENTEAFF.

The rearrangement uses TRBV18 and TRBJ2-1; TRBD1 might be the D (6 bases). The V gene lost 3 bases and the J gene lost 8 bases, with 11 bases spanning the gap. In germline, CDR1 is KGHSH, CDR2 LQKENI. This CDR3 has 13 amino acids. The CDR3 DNA is TGTGCCAGCTCACCCGGGACAACGGATGAGCAGTTCTTC. Its protein product is CASSPGTTDEQFF.

The gene calls are TRBV2 and TRBJ2-5; possible D gene TRBD1, 6 bases. The CDR3 loop spans 14 amino acids. The germline V and J ends were trimmed by 0 bases and 11 bases, with 16 bases remaining between them. The germline V gene encodes CDR1 SNHLY and CDR2 FYNNEI. CDR3: CASSEARAGVKQYF. In DNA, the CDR3 is TGTGCCAGCAGTGAAGCGCGGGCAGGGGTCAAGCAGTACTTC.

The chain employs TRBV5-1 and TRBJ1-5; D is ambiguous. V was pared by 5 bases and J by 12 bases, with 3 bases between. The germline V gene encodes CDR1 SGHRS and CDR2 YFSETQ. The CDR3 has 8 amino acids. CDR3 coding DNA: TGCGCCAGCAGTATCCAGCATTTT. This translates into CASSIQHF. The complete variable domain, with remaining parts taken from reference TRBV5-1 and TRBJ1-5, reads KAGVTQTPRYLIKTRGQQVTLSCSPISGHRSVSWYQQTPGQGLQFLFEYFSETQRNKGNFPGRFSGRQFSNSRSEMNVSTLELGDSALYLCASSIQHFGDGTRLSIL.

This clone has only one observation. V is TRBV19 and J is TRBJ2-7; 7 bases are shared with TRBD1. The V gene end was trimmed by 9 bases and the J gene end by 1 base; junction bases not matched to a gene: 6. The V gene's germline CDR1 is LNHDA and CDR2 SQIVND (reference sequence). The CDR3 extends over 13 amino acids. This CDR3 reads CASGTVGSYEQYF. Written as DNA, the CDR3 is TGTGCCAGCGGGACAGTAGGTTCCTACGAGCAGTACTTC.

This clone was seen a single time. The chain has TRBV5-6 and TRBJ2-1, with TRBD1 matching 7 bases. The ends lost 4 bases at V and 16 bases at J; junction bases unmatched: 14. This CDR3 has 13 residues. The V gene's germline CDR1 is SGHDT and CDR2 YYEEEE. CDR3 bases: TGTGCCAGCAGCCGCGTTACTGGACAGGCCTTTTTCTTC. Amino acid sequence: CASSRVTGQAFFF.

This clone has a handful of counts. The chain has TRBV27 and TRBJ2-5; D is uncertain. The end of the DNA is better explained by TRBJ2-7, so the J call may be wrong. CDR1 and CDR2 (germline): MNHEY, SMNVEV (reference sequence). This CDR3 has 15 residues. The CDR3, as DNA: TGTGCCAGCAGTTTAGCCGCTCAATACTCCTACGAGCAGTACTTC. This gives the protein CASSLAAQYSYEQYF.

The chain joins TRBV27 to TRBJ2-1, with TRBD2 matching over 8 bases. V lost 5 bases to trimming and J lost 7 bases; unmatched junction nucleotides: 10. This CDR3 region has 15 residues. From germline, CDR1 is MNHEY and CDR2 SMNVEV (reference sequence). CDR3 DNA sequence: TGTGCCAGCAGTGTCCCGGGAGGGGAGTGGAATGAGCAGTTCTTC. Translated, it gives CASSVPGGEWNEQFF.

J is TRBJ2-3 and V is TRBV7-3; 9 positions match TRBD1. Germline V CDR1 and CDR2: SGHTA, FQGTGA. The V gene end was trimmed by 5 bases and the J gene end by 0 bases; junction bases not matched to a gene: 6. The CDR3 runs to 16 residues. The CDR3 spells CASSPGDRVSTDTQYF. The DNA of the CDR3 is TGTGCCAGCAGCCCCGGGGACAGGGTTAGCACAGATACGCAGTATTTT.

CDR3 nucleotides: TGCGCCAGCAGCTTGGAATGGGGGCGGGATACGCAGTATTTT. It codes for CASSLEWGRDTQYF. The rearrangement uses TRBV5-1 and TRBJ2-3; maybe TRBD1 (6 bases). V was pared by 0 bases and J by 6 bases, with 11 bases between. The CDR3 sequence is 14 residues long. Germline CDR1 and CDR2: SGHRS and YFSETQ.

The chain recombines TRBV6-5 with TRBJ1-1; TRBD1 aligns across 7 bases. CDR3 length: 14 amino acids. V lost 2 bases, J lost 4 bases, and 4 bases stayed unmatched. The V gene's germline CDR1 is MNHEY and CDR2 SVGAGI. DNA of the CDR3: TGTGCCAGCAGTTACGGACAGGCTCCCACTGAAGCTTTCTTT. Amino acids: CASSYGQAPTEAFF.

A remark on this clone: Sequence at one end of the junction differs from germline and may be a read error. V is TRBV7-9 and J is TRBJ1-3, with TRBD1 matching 7 bases. The CDR3 consists of 13 residues. Germline lookup yields CDR1 SEHNR and CDR2 FQNEAQ (reference sequence). The DNA of the CDR3 is TGTGCCAGCAGCCCAAGGGCGGGACAGAGCCTACATTTT. Its translation: CASSPRAGQSLHF.

The chain joins TRBV29-1 to TRBJ2-3; 7 nucleotides align to TRBD2. This CDR3 is 14 amino acids long. The germline CDR1 and CDR2 sequences are SQVTM and ANQGSEA. The junction had 6 bases not matched to a gene; V was cut back by 1 base and J by 5 bases. Here the CDR3 DNA reads TGCAGCGTTGAAGGGGGGGGACTGGGAGATACGCAGTATTTT. Translation gives CSVEGGGLGDTQYF.

There are a few counts of this clone. Here the CDR3 reads CASSHGREASYEQYF. DNA for the CDR3: TGTGCCAGCAGCCACGGCAGGGAGGCCTCCTACGAGCAGTACTTC. The gene calls are TRBV5-4 and TRBJ2-7; a weak D match, TRBD2 (6 bases). Trimming took off 4 bases at V and 0 bases at J, with 14 bases between the two ends. This CDR3 spans 15 amino acids. Germline values: CDR1 SGHNT, CDR2 YYREEE (reference sequence).

The rearrangement uses TRBV5-1 and TRBJ2-7; 7 nucleotides agree with TRBD1. V shed 0 bases, J shed 1 base, and the junction held 4 bases outside the gene matches. Germline-derived CDR1 and CDR2 are SGHRS and YFSETQ. This CDR3 contains 15 residues. The chain's CDR3 is CASSLVGGGSYEQYF. DNA for the CDR3: TGCGCCAGCAGCTTGGTAGGGGGCGGATCCTACGAGCAGTACTTC.

The chain carries TRBV4-3 and TRBJ2-3, with 8 bases that match TRBD2. CDR1 and CDR2 (germline): LGHNA, YSLEER. The length of the CDR3 is 15 residues. V shed 0 bases and J 2 bases; nucleotides not matched to a gene: 1. CDR3 sequence: CASSQELAVTDTQYF. CDR3 DNA: TGCGCCAGCAGCCAAGAACTAGCGGTCACAGATACGCAGTATTTT.

The chain has TRBV6-5 and TRBJ1-2, with unresolved D. The length of the CDR3 is 14 residues. V was pared by 6 bases and J by 2 bases, with 13 bases between. Per germline, CDR1 MNHEY and CDR2 SVGAGI. The CDR3 sequence is CASRAGTINYGYTF. In DNA, the CDR3 is TGTGCCAGCAGGGCGGGAACGATAAACTATGGCTACACCTTC.

This clone occurred once. The chain is built from TRBV28 and TRBJ1-4; 7 bases map to TRBD1. V gave up 5 bases and J gave up 6 bases; unmatched junction bases: 9. Looked up from germline, CDR1 is MDHEN and CDR2 is SYDVKM. The CDR3 loop spans 15 amino acids. CDR3 DNA sequence: TGTGCCAGCAGTCCAGAGACAGGGTGGGATGAAAAACTGTTTTTT. This translates into CASSPETGWDEKLFF.

The chain is built from TRBV18 and TRBJ2-7; TRBD1 is a possible D gene (6 bases). V lost 2 bases and J lost 0, with 8 bases in between. CDR3 size: 14 residues. The germline CDR1 and CDR2 sequences are KGHSH and LQKENI. The CDR3 sequence is CASSPGQNSYEQYF. DNA of the CDR3: TGTGCCAGCTCACCAGGACAGAACTCCTACGAGCAGTACTTC. Full variable domain (remainder filled in from reference TRBV18 and TRBJ2-7): NAGVMQNPRHLVRRRGQEARLRCSPMKGHSHVYWYRQLPEEGLKFMVYLQKENIIDESGMPKERFSAEFPKEGPSILRIQQVVRGDSAAYFCASSPGQNSYEQYFGPGTRLTVT.